This T cell receptor (beta chain) emerged from a study of T cell repertoires in cytomegalovirus infection. Study-wide background: It was the public TCR beta signatures that indicated both CMV infection and matching HLA type. Points from the study as a whole: Adding up the frequency of public TCR beta families identified people who carried CMV plus the relevant HLA. HLA-C-restricted CMV clonotypes gave the most frequent clonotype in two of eight donors.

CDR1 is DFQATT and CDR2 is SNEGSKA in the germline V gene (reference sequence). Trimming cost V 5 bases and J 8 bases; bases outside gene matches: 16. The CDR3 contains 17 residues. A remark on this clonotype: The antigen is not known.

TCRdb fed the reads into MiXCR, producing one record per CDR3 protein. Here the sample spans about 530,000 distinct CDR3 sequences, around 27% being singletons. The source of this sequence is a human donor in good health (CMV status not recorded). Some clones in this sample may be carry-over from other donors' samples. The chain links TRBV20-1 to TRBJ2-3; TRBD2 matches at 13 bases. What was sequenced was PBMCs. This CDR3 is CSASWETSGRLGGTQYF. CDR3 DNA sequence: TGCAGTGCTTCCTGGGAGACTAGCGGGAGGCTAGGGGGTACGCAGTATTTT.